The present T cell receptor beta chain was sequenced within a study of blood T cell dynamics during melanoma immunotherapy. Across the study: Metastatic melanoma patients received first-line pembrolizumab or nivolumab plus ipilimumab.

Regarding time point: pre-treatment baseline. V dropped 3 bases and J dropped 8 bases, with 14 bases sitting between them. The CDR3 consists of 13 residues. The V gene's germline CDR1 is GTSNPN and CDR2 SVGIG (reference sequence). Every bulk PBMC sample received the same 350 ng of DNA. Profiling relied on immunoSEQ multiplex PCR, and the TCRdb table lists in-frame clones only, not all of them. The repertoire has more than 4,000 clones, approximately 80% of them found once; the top ten carry about 15%. The material sequenced was blood, taken from a patient treated with checkpoint blockade. The TCR sequence derives from a human donor with melanoma. This chain uses TRBV30 with TRBJ2-1, with TRBD2 as a possible D gene (6 bases). CDR3 region: CAWRKGGRDEQFF. CDR3 in DNA: TGTGCCTGGAGGAAGGGAGGTCGCGATGAGCAGTTCTTC.